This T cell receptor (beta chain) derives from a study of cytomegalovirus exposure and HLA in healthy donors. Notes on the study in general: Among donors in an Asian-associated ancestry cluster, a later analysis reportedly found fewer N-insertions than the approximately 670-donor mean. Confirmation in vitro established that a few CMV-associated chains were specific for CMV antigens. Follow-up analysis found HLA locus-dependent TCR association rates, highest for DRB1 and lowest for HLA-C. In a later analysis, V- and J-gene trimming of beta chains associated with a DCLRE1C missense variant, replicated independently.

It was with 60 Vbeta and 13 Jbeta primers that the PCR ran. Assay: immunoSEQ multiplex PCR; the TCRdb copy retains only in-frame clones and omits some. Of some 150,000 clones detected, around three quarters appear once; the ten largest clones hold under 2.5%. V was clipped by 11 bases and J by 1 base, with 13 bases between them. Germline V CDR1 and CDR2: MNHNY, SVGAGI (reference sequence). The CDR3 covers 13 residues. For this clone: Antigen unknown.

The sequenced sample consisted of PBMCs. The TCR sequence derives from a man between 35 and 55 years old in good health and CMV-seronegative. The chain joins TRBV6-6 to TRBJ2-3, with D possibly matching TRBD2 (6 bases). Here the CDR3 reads CAGGSGGTDTQYF. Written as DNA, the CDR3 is TGTGCCGGGGGGTCGGGGGGCACAGATACGCAGTATTTT.